The source of this TCR beta chain is a study of CD8+ T cells in alopecia areata. The treatment: oral pan-JAK inhibitor, 5-10 mg twice daily. This clone was detected a few times. Other DNA variants within this sample encode the same CDR3. As the sequencing template, cDNA was produced by extracting RNA and reverse transcribing it. Assay used: immunoSEQ multiplex PCR; TCRdb lists only in-frame clones, some missing. The repertoire holds 200,000 to 250,000 clones, with about 58% as singletons. This sequence originates from a human donor with alopecia areata. The material was CD4+ T cells sorted from blood, obtained at week 4, from a patient treated with tofacitinib.

CDR3 coding DNA: TGTGCCAGCACACAGCCGAACACCGGGGAGCTGTTTTTT. Protein: CASTQPNTGELFF. The rearrangement uses TRBV28 and TRBJ2-2; D gene uncertain. The V and J ends lost 7 bases and 0 bases respectively, with 6 bases between them. The CDR3 covers 13 residues. CDR1 and CDR2 (germline): MDHEN, SYDVKM.